The 5 T cell receptor beta chains presented below share a single source sample, sequenced in a study of PD-L1 blockade in urothelial cancer. Time point noted: pretreatment peripheral blood. Libraries were prepared by immunoSEQ multiplex PCR; TCRdb keeps only in-frame clonotypes and omits some of them. In the table there are 50,000 to 70,000 clones, more than 80% of which are singletons. Sequenced material: PBMCs, taken around atezolizumab (anti-PD-L1) treatment. The receptors come from a man in his 70s with urothelial cancer.

The chain combines TRBV29-1 with TRBJ1-1; 7 bases are a match to TRBD1. This CDR3 contains 15 residues. After removal of 1 base from V and 4 bases from J, the junction contained 9 bases not matched to a gene. Germline-derived CDR1 and CDR2 are SQVTM and ANQGSEA. The CDR3 is CSVEVLAGGFTEAFF. In DNA, the CDR3 is TGCAGCGTTGAAGTTCTAGCAGGGGGTTTCACTGAAGCTTTCTTT. The whole variable domain, filled in from reference TRBV29-1 and TRBJ1-1, reads SAVISQKPSRDICQRGTSLTIQCQVDSQVTMMFWYRQQPGQSLTLIATANQGSEATYESGFVIDKFPISRPNLTFSTLTVSNMSPEDSSIYLCSVEVLAGGFTEAFFGQGTRLTVV.

The chain employs TRBV4-2 and TRBJ2-2; 7 nucleotides align to TRBD2. The V gene end was trimmed by 0 bases and the J gene end by 8 bases; junction bases not matched to a gene: 12. The CDR3 length is 17 residues. CDR1 LGHNA and CDR2 YNFKEQ come from the germline V gene. The DNA of the CDR3 is TGTGCCAGCAGCCAAGACAGGGCGGGAGCGTTTGGGGGGGAGCTGTTTTTT. Protein product: CASSQDRAGAFGGELFF.

There are a few counts of this clone. This chain links TRBV7-3 with TRBJ1-1; no clear D. The CDR3 sequence is 13 residues long. CDR1 is SGHTA, CDR2 FQGTGA, per germline. Trimming took off 7 bases at V and 6 bases at J, with 15 bases between the two ends. The CDR3 is CASTLPPMPEAFF. CDR3 DNA: TGTGCCAGCACCCTACCGCCGATGCCTGAAGCTTTCTTT.

V and J are TRBV28 and TRBJ2-1, with D unclear. V was pared by 2 bases and J by 7 bases, with 9 bases between. CDR1 is MDHEN, CDR2 SYDVKM, per germline. The CDR3 runs to 13 residues. The CDR3 loop is CASSLSPPNEQFF. In nucleotides, the CDR3 is TGTGCCAGCAGTTTAAGCCCCCCAAATGAGCAGTTCTTC.

The rearrangement joins TRBV29-1 to TRBJ2-7; D perhaps matches TRBD1 (5 bases). This CDR3 spans 11 amino acids. Deletions cut 7 bases from V and 3 bases from J, with 10 bases between. Germline loops: CDR1 SQVTM, CDR2 ANQGSEA. CDR3 nucleotide sequence: TGCAGCGGTGGAGACAGCTACGAGCAGTACTTC. Protein: CSGGDSYEQYF.